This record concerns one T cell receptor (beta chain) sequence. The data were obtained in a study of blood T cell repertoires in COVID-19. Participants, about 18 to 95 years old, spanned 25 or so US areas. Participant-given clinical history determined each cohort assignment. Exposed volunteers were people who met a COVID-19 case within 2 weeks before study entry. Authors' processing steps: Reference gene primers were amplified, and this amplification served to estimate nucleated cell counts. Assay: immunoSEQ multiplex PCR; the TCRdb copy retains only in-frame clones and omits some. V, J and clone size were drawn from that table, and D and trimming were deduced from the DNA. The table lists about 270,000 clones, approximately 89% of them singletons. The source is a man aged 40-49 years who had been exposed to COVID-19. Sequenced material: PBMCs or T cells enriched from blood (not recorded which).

Here the CDR3 reads CASRLGLAGGGETQYF. The CDR3 DNA reads TGCGCCAGCAGACTTGGACTAGCGGGAGGGGGGGAGACCCAGTACTTC. The chain uses TRBV10-2 and TRBJ2-5; TRBD2 matches at 15 bases. The ends lost 6 bases at V and 5 bases at J; junction bases unmatched: 7. The CDR3 length is 16 residues. Germline loops: CDR1 WSHSY, CDR2 SAAADI.